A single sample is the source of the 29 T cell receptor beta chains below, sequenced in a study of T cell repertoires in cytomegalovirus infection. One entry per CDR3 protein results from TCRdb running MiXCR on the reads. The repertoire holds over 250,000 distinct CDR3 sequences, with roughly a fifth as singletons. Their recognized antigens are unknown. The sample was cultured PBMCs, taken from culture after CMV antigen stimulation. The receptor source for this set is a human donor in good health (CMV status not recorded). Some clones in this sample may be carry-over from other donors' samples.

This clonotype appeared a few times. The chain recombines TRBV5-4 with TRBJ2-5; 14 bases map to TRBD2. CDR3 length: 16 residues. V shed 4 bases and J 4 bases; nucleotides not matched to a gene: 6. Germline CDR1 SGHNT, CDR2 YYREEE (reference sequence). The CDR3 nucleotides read TGTGCCAGCAGCGGGACTAGCGGGAGCGACGGAGAGACCCAGTACTTC. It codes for CASSGTSGSDGETQYF.

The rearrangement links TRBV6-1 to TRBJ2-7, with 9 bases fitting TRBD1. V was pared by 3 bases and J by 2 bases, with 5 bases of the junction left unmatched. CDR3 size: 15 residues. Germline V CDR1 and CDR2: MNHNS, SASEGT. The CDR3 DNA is TGTGCCAGCAGTGATCAGGACAGGGGCCCCTACGAGCAGTACGTC. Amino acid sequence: CASSDQDRGPYEQYV.

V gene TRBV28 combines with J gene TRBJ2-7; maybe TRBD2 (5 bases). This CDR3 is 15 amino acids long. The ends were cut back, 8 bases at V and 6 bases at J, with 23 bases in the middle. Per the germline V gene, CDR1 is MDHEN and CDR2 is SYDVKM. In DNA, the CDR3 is TGTGCCAGCTTCCCCTCCGGAGGAATCTATAGCGAGCAGTACTTC. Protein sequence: CASFPSGGIYSEQYF.

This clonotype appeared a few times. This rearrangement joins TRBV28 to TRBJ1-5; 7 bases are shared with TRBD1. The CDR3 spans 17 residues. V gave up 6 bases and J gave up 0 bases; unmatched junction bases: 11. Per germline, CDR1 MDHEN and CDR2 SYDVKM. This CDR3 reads CASSQSGGVDSNQPQHF. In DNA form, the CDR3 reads TGTGCCAGCAGCCAGTCAGGGGGGGTCGATAGCAATCAGCCCCAGCATTTT.

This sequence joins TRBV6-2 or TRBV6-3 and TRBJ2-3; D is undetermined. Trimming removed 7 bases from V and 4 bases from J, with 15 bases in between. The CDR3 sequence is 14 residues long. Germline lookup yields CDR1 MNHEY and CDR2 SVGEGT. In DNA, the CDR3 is TGTGCCAGCACCGAGCTCTCAAGAGCAGATACGCAGTATTTT. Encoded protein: CASTELSRADTQYF.

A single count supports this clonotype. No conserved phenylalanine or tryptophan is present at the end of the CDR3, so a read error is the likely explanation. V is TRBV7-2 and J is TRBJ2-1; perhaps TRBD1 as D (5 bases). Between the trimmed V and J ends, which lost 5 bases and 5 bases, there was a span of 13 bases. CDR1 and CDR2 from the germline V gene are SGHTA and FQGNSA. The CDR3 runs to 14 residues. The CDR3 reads CASSRQLGDNEQFL. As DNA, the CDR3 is TGTGCCAGCAGCAGACAGCTAGGAGACAATGAGCAGTTCTTG.

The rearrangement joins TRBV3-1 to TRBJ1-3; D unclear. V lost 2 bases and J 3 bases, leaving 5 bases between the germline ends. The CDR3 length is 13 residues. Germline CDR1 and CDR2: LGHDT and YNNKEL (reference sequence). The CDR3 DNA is TGTGCCAGCAGCCAATCCGGTGGAAACACCATATATTTT. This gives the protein CASSQSGGNTIYF. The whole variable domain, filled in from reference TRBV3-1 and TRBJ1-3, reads DTAVSQTPKYLVTQMGNDKSIKCEQNLGHDTMYWYKQDSKKFLKIMFSYNNKELIINETVPNRFSPKSPDKAHLNLHINSLELGDSAVYFCASSQSGGNTIYFGEGSWLTVV.

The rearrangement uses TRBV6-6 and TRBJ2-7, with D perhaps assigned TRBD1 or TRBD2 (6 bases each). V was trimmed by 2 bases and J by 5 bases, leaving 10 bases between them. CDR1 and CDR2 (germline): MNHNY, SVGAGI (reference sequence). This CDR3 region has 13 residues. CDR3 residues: CASSYGGPNEQYV. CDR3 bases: TGTGCCAGCAGTTACGGGGGGCCCAACGAGCAGTACGTC.

CDR3 sequence: CASSPNLNSYNEQFF. As DNA, the CDR3 is TGTGCCAGCAGTCCTAATTTGAACTCCTACAATGAGCAGTTCTTC. The gene calls are TRBV27 and TRBJ2-1; no firm D call. From germline, CDR1 is MNHEY and CDR2 SMNVEV (reference sequence). The V and J ends lost 5 bases and 0 bases respectively, with 11 bases between them. This CDR3 has 15 amino acids.

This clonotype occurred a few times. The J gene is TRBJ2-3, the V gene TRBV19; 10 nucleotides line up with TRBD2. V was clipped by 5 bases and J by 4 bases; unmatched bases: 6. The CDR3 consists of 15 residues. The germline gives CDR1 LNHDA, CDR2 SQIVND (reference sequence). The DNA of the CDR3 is TGTGCCAGTAGTCTCGGACTAGCGGTGGCAGATACGCAGTATTTT. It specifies CASSLGLAVADTQYF.

The CDR3 DNA is TGCAGTGCTAGAGTCGGCACCGGGGAGCTGTTTTTT. It is translated as CSARVGTGELFF. The gene calls are TRBV20-1 and TRBJ2-2; no firm D call. V was cut by 1 base and J by 4 bases, with 4 bases left in between. The CDR3 is 12 residues long. Germline V CDR1 and CDR2: DFQATT, SNEGSKA (reference sequence).

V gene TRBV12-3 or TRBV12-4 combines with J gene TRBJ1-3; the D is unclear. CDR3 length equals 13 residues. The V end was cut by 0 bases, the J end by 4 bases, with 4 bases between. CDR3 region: CASSLARGNTIYF. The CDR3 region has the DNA TGTGCCAGCAGTTTAGCGCGGGGAAACACCATATATTTT.

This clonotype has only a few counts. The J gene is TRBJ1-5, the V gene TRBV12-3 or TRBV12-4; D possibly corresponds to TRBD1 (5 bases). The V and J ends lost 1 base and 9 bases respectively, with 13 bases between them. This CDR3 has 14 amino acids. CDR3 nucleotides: TGTGCCAGCAGTTTAGGACAGCCCGGAGGGCCCCAGCATTTT. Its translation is CASSLGQPGGPQHF.

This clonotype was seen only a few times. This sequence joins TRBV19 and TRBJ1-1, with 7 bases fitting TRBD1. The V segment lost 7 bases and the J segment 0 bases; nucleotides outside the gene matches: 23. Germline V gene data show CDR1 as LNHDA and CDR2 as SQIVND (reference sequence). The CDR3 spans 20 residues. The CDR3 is CASTHPKPRQGWSMNTEAFF. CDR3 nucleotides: TGTGCCAGTACCCACCCAAAGCCTCGACAGGGCTGGTCCATGAACACTGAAGCTTTCTTT. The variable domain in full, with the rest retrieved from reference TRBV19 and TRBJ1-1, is DGGITQSPKYLFRKEGQNVTLSCEQNLNHDAMYWYRQDPGQGLRLIYYSQIVNDFQKGDIAEGYSVSREKKESFPLTVTSAQKNPTAFYLCASTHPKPRQGWSMNTEAFFGQGTRLTVV.

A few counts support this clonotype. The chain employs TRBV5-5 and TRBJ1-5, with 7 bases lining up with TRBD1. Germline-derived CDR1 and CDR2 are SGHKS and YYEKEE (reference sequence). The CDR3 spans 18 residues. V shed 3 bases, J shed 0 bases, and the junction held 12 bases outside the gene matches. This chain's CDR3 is CASSWGTSQGDSNQPQHF. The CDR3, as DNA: TGTGCCAGCAGCTGGGGTACCAGCCAGGGGGATAGCAATCAGCCCCAGCATTTT.

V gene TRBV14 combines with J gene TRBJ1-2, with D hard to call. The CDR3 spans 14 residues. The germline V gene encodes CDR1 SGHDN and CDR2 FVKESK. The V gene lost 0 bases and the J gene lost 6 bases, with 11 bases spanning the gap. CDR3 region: CASSQDVGYNGYTF. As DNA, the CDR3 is TGTGCCAGCAGCCAAGATGTGGGTTACAATGGCTACACCTTC. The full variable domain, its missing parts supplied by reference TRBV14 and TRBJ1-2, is EAGVTQFPSHSVIEKGQTVTLRCDPISGHDNLYWYRRVMGKEIKFLLHFVKESKQDESGMPNNRFLAERTGGTYSTLKVQPAELEDSGVYFCASSQDVGYNGYTFGSGTRLTVV.

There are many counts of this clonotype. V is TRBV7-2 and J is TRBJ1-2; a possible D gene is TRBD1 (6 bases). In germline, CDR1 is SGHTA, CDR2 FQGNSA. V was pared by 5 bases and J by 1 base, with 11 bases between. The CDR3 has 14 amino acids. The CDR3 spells CASSQGRGNYGYTF. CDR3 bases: TGTGCCAGCAGCCAGGGGCGCGGTAACTATGGCTACACCTTC.

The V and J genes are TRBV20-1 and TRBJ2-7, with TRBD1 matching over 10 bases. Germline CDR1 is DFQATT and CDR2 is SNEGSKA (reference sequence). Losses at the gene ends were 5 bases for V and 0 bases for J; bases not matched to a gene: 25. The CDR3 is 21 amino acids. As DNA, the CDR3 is TGCAGTGCTCCCCGACAGGGGGCAAGGTCTAGCGGGCGTACTTTCTCCTACGAGCAGTACTTC. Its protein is CSAPRQGARSSGRTFSYEQYF.

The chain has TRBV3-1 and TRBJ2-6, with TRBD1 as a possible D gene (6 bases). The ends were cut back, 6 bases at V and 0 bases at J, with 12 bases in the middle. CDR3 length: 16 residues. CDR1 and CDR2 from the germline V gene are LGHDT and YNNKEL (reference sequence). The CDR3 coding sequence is TGTGCCAGCAGATCGACAGGCCTCTCTGGGGCCAACGTCCTGACTTTC. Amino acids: CASRSTGLSGANVLTF.

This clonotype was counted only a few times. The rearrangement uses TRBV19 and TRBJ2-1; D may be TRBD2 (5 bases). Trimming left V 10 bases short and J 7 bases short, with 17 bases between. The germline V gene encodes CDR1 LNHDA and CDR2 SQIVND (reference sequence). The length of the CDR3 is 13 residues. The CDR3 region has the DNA TGTGCCACCTTCACTAGAGTCGGGAATGAGCAGTTCTTC. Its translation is CATFTRVGNEQFF.

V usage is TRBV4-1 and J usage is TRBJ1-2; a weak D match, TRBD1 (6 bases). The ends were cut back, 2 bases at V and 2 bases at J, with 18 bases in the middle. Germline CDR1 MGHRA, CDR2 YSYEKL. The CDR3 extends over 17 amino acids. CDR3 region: CASSQLPDSLLNYGYTF. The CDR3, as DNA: TGCGCCAGCAGCCAACTTCCGGACAGTTTACTCAACTATGGCTACACCTTC.

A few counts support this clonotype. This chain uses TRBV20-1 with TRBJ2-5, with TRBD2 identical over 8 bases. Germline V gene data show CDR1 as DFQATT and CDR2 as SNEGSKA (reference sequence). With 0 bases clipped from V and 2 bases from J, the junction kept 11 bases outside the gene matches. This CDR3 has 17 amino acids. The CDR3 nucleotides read TGCAGTGCTAGAGATGTCCCATTCGGGGGGGCACAAGAGACCCAGTACTTC. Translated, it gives CSARDVPFGGAQETQYF.

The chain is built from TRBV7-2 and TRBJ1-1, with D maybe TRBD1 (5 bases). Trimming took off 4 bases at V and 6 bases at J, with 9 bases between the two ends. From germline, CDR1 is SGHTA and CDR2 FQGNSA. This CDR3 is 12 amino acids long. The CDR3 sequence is CASSSDSPEAFF. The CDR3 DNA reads TGTGCCAGCAGCTCCGACAGCCCTGAAGCTTTCTTT.

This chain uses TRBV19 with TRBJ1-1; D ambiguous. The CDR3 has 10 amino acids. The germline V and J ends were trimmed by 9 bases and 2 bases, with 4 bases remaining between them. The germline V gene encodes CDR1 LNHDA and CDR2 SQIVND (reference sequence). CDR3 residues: CARRNTEAFF. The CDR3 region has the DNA TGTGCCAGACGTAACACTGAAGCTTTCTTT.

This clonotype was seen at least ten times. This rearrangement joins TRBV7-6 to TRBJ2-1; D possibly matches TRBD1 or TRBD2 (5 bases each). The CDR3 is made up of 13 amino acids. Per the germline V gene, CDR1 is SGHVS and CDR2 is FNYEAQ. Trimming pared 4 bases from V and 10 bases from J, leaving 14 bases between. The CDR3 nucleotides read TGTGCCAGCAGCTACGACCTAGGGGACGAGCAGTTCTTC. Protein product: CASSYDLGDEQFF.

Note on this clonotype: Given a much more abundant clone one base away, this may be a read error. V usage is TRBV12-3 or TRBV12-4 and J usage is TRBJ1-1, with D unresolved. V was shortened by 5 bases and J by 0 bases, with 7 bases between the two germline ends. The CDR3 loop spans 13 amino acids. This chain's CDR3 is CASSIQLNTEAFF. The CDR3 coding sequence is TGTGCCAGCAGTATACAGCTGAACACTGAAGCTTTCTTT.

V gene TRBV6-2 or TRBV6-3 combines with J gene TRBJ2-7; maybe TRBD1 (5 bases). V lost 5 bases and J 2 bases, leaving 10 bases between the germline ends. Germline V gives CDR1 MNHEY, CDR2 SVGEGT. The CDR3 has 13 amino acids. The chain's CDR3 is CASSPTGAYEQYV. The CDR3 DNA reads TGTGCCAGCAGTCCCACAGGCGCCTACGAGCAGTACGTC.

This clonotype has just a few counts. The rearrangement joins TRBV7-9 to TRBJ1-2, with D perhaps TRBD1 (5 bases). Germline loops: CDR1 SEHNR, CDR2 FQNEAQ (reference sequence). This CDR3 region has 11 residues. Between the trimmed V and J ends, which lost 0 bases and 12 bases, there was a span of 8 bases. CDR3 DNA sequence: TGTGCCAGCAGCTTAGCCGGGGCGAACACCTTC. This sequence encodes CASSLAGANTF. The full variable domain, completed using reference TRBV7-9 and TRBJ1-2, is DTGVSQNPRHKITKRGQNVTFRCDPISEHNRLYWYRQTLGQGPEFLTYFQNEAQLEKSRLLSDRFSAERPKGSFSTLEIQRTEQGDSAMYLCASSLAGANTFGSGTRLTVV.

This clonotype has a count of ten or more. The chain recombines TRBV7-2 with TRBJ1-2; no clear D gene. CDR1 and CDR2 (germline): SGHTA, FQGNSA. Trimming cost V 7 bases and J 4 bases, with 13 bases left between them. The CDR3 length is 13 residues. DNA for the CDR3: TGTGCCAGCACCGAGATTAACCGCTATGGCTACACCTTC. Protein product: CASTEINRYGYTF.